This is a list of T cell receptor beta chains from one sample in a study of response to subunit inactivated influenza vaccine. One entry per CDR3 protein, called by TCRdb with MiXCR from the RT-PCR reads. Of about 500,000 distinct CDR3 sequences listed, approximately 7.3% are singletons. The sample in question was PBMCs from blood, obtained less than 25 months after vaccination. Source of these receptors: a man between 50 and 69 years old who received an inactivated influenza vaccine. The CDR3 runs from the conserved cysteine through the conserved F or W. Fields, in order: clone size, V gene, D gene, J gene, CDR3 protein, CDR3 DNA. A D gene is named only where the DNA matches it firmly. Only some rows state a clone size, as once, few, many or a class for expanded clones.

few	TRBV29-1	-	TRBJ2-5	CSVEEGTRGETQYF	TGCAGCGTTGAAGAGGGGACCCGAGGAGAGACCCAGTACTTC
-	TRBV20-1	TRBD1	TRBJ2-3	CSARGWDRGMVTDTQYF	TGCAGTGCTAGAGGGTGGGACAGGGGAATGGTGACAGATACGCAGTATTTT
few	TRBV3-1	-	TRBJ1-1	CASSQGVGYTEAFF	TGTGCCAGCAGCCAAGGTGTAGGGTACACTGAAGCTTTCTTT
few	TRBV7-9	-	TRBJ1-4	CASSLGDMPLFF	TGTGCCAGCAGCTTAGGGGACATGCCGCTGTTTTTT
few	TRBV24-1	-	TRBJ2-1	CATKASGTEYNEQFF	TGTGCCACCAAAGCTTCCGGGACTGAGTACAATGAGCAGTTCTTC
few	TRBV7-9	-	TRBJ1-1	CASSNRQVGSEAFF	TGTGCCAGCAGTAATAGACAGGTCGGCTCTGAAGCTTTCTTT
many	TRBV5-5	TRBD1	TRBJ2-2	CASNDRGRTGELFF	TGTGCCAGCAACGACAGGGGGAGGACCGGGGAGCTGTTTTTT
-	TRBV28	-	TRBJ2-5	CASRGGRQETQYF	TGTGCCAGCAGGGGGGGTCGACAAGAGACCCAGTACTTC
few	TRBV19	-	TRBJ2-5	CASSPWVTLETQYF	TGTGCCAGTAGTCCCTGGGTCACCCTAGAGACCCAGTACTTC
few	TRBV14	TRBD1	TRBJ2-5	CASSQVIYRGLETQYF	TGTGCCAGCAGCCAAGTAATTTACAGGGGGCTTGAGACCCAGTACTTC
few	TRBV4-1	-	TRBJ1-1	CASSQTGMGTEAFF	TGCGCCAGCAGCCAAACAGGGATGGGCACTGAAGCTTTCTTT
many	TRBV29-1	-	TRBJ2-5	CSVGGASRWETQYF	TGCAGCGTTGGGGGGGCTTCCCGGTGGGAGACCCAGTACTTC
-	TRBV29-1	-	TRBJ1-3	CSVEDPLTGRGNTIYF	TGCAGCGTTGAAGACCCTCTGACCGGGAGAGGAAACACCATATATTTT
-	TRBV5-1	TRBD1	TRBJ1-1	CASSRPPGQGDTEAFF	TGCGCCAGCAGCAGGCCCCCGGGACAGGGTGACACTGAAGCTTTCTTT
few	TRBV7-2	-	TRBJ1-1	CASSLVGEISEAFF	TGTGCCAGCAGCTTAGTGGGGGAAATATCTGAAGCTTTCTTT
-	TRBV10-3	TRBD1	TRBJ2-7	CAIRGDRGSYEQYF	TGTGCCATCAGGGGGGACAGAGGCTCCTACGAGCAGTACTTC